The 8 T cell receptor beta chains below were found in one sample sequenced in a study of blood T cell repertoires in COVID-19. Generated by immunoSEQ multiplex PCR, the TCRdb table keeps only in-frame clones and is missing some. The sample has approximately 140,000 clones, 60% to 85% seen once. The source material was peripheral blood. These receptors were taken from a man aged 50 to 59 with acute or convalescent COVID-19.

V and J are TRBV29-1 and TRBJ1-1; D not resolved. Trimming stripped 4 bases from V and 2 bases from J, with 8 bases between. The germline gives CDR1 SQVTM, CDR2 ANQGSEA. The CDR3 runs 12 residues. The DNA for the CDR3 is TGCAGCGTTGGGTTCAGTAACACTGAAGCTTTCTTT. Its translation: CSVGFSNTEAFF.

J is TRBJ1-3 and V is TRBV7-2; D call uncertain. CDR3 size: 14 residues. Germline loops: CDR1 SGHTA, CDR2 FQGNSA. V lost 3 bases, J lost 0 bases, and 6 bases lay in between. CDR3 residues: CASSLYISGNTIYF. DNA of the CDR3: TGTGCCAGCAGCTTGTACATCTCTGGAAACACCATATATTTT.

This clone was observed once. The chain employs TRBV18 and TRBJ2-2, with D tentatively TRBD2 (5 bases). The germline V gene has CDR1 KGHSH and CDR2 LQKENI. CDR3 length: 16 residues. Trimming pared 2 bases from V and 3 bases from J, leaving 13 bases between. The CDR3 DNA sequence: TGTGCCAGCTCACCAAAGGTAGCGAGGGACACCGGGGAGCTGTTTTTT. Amino acid sequence: CASSPKVARDTGELFF.

The chain couples TRBV2 to TRBJ2-2; D may be TRBD1 (6 bases). The CDR3 extends over 15 amino acids. The germline V and J ends were trimmed by 7 bases and 7 bases, with 19 bases remaining between them. Germline V CDR1 and CDR2: SNHLY, FYNNEI. CDR3 in DNA: TGTGCCAGCACCCTGGACAGCAATGACGGCGGGGAGCTGTTTTTT. As protein: CASTLDSNDGGELFF.

The rearrangement links TRBV4-1 to TRBJ2-1, with 11 positions matching TRBD2. There are 17 residues in the CDR3. Germline CDR1 is MGHRA and CDR2 is YSYEKL. Trimming at V came to 3 bases and at J to 7 bases, leaving 11 bases not matched to a gene. The CDR3 DNA sequence: TGCGCCAGCAGCCATCTAGCGGGGGGAGGAGGTTGGAATGAGCAGTTCTTC. It translates to CASSHLAGGGGWNEQFF.

The V gene is TRBV29-1, the J gene TRBJ1-1; D may be TRBD1 (6 bases). The CDR3 totals 14 residues. The germline V gene encodes CDR1 SQVTM and CDR2 ANQGSEA. V shed 4 bases and J shed 5 bases, with 17 bases lying between them. The CDR3 loop reads CSVVPRGWNTEAFF. CDR3 in DNA: TGCAGCGTTGTTCCCAGGGGATGGAATACTGAAGCTTTCTTT.

This chain links TRBV4-1 with TRBJ2-7, with 12 bases that match TRBD2. Germline assignment: CDR1 MGHRA and CDR2 YSYEKL. This CDR3 is 18 amino acids long. The V gene end was trimmed by 1 base and the J gene end by 3 bases; junction bases not matched to a gene: 10. The CDR3 loop reads CASSQVVTSGGPNYEQYF. CDR3 DNA sequence: TGCGCCAGCAGCCAAGTAGTGACTAGCGGGGGACCAAACTACGAGCAGTACTTC.

J is TRBJ1-2 and V is TRBV7-8, with D possibly being TRBD1 (6 bases). Germline lookup yields CDR1 SGHVS and CDR2 FQNEAQ. V was pared by 4 bases and J by 5 bases, with 14 bases between. The CDR3 contains 14 residues. CDR3 sequence reads: CASSWDGTGYGYTF. The CDR3 DNA reads TGTGCCAGCAGCTGGGATGGCACAGGGTATGGCTACACCTTC.